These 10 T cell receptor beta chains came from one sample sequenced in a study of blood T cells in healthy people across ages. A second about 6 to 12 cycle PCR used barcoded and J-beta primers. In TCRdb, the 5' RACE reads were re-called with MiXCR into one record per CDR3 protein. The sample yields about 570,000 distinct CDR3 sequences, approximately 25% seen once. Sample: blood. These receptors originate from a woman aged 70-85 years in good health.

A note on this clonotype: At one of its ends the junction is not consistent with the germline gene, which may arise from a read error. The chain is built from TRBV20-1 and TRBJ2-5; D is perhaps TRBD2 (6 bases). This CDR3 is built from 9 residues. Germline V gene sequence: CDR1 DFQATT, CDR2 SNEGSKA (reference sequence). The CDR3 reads CSAREARVF. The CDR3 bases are TGCAGTGCCAGGGAGGCGAGGGTCTTC.

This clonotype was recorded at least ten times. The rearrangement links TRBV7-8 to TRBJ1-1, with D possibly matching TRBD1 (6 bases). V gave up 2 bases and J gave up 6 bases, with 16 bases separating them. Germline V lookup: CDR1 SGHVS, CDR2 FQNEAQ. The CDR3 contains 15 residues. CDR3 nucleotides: TGTGCCAGCAGCTTATTGGCCAGGGGAGGGTCTGAAGCTTTCTTT. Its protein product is CASSLLARGGSEAFF.

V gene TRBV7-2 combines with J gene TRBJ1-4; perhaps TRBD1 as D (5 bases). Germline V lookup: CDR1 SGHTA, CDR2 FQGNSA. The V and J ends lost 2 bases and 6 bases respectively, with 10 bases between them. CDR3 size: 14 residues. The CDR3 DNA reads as TGTGCCAGCAGCTTATCAGGGTCCCATGAAAAACTGTTTTTT. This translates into CASSLSGSHEKLFF.

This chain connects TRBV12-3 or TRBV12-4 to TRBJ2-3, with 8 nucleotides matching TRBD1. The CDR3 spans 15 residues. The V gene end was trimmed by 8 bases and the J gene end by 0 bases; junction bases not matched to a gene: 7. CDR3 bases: TGTGCCAGCGGGGCGGGACAGGAGAGCACAGATACGCAGTATTTT. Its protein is CASGAGQESTDTQYF.

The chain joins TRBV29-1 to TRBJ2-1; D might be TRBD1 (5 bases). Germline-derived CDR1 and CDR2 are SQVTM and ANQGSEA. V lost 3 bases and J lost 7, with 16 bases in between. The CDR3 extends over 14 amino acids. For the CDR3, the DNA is TGCAGCGTTGATCCTATACGGCAGGGTAATGAGCAGTTCTTC. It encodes CSVDPIRQGNEQFF.

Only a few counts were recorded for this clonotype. CDR3 region: CASIKETQYF. CDR3 in DNA: TGTGCCAGCATTAAAGAGACCCAGTACTTC. V is TRBV6-5 and J is TRBJ2-1; D remains ambiguous. The last part of the DNA fits TRBJ2-5 better; the J call may be wrong. The CDR3 spans 10 residues. CDR1 and CDR2 (germline): MNHEY, SVGAGI.

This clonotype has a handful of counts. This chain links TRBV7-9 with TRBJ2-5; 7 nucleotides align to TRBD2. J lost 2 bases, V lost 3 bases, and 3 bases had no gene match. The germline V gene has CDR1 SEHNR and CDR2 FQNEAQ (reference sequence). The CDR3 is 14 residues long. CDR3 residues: CASSFRRGQETQYF. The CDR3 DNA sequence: TGTGCCAGCAGCTTTCGGCGGGGGCAAGAGACCCAGTACTTC.

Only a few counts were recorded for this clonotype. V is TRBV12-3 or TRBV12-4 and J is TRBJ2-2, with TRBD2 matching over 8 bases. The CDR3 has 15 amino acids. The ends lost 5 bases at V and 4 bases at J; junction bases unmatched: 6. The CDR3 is CASSTKTSVTGELFF. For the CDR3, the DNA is TGTGCCAGCAGTACCAAGACTAGCGTCACCGGGGAGCTGTTTTTT.

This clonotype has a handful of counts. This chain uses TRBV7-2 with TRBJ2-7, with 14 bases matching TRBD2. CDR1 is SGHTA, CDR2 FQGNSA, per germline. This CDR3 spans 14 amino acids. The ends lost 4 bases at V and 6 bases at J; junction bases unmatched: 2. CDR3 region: CASSSTSGGAEQYF. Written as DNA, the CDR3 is TGTGCCAGCAGCTCGACTAGCGGGGGGGCCGAGCAGTACTTC.

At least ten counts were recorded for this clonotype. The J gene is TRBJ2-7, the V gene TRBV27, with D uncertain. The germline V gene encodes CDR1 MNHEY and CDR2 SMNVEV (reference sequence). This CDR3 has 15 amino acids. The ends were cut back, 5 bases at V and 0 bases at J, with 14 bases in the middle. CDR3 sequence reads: CASSPFGRTSYEQYF. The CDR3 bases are TGTGCCAGCAGTCCTTTTGGCCGGACCTCCTACGAGCAGTACTTC.